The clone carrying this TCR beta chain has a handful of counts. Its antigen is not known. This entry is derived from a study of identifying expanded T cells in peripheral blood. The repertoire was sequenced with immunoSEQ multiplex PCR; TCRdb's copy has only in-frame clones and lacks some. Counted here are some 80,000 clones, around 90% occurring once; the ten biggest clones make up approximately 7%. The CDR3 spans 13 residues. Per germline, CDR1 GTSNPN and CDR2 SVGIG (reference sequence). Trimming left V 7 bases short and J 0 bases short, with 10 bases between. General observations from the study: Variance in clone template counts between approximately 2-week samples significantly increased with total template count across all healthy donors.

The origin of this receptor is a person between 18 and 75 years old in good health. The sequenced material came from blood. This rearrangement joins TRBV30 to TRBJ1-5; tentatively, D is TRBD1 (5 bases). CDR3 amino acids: CASTGGSNQPQHF. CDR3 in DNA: TGTGCCTCCACGGGGGGTAGCAATCAGCCCCAGCATTTT.